The clone carrying this TCR beta chain turned up a few times. No antigen is known for it. These data originate in a study of T-cell memory formation after mild COVID-19. On the study more broadly: Largely donor-specific TCR clusters were found.

The germline V and J ends were trimmed by 4 bases and 4 bases, with 16 bases remaining between them. Germline-derived CDR1 and CDR2 are DFQATT and SNEGSKA (reference sequence). The CDR3 contains 14 residues. Study-wide findings and caveats: For contracting clones, CD4+ ones sat mainly in CM and EM, CD8+ in EMRA. Second-wave clones that peaked on day 37 lacked confirmed SARS-CoV-2 specificity. A subset of responding clones appeared in pre-infection memory, suggesting cross-reactive memory joined.

TCRdb re-derived calls from the 5' RACE reads in MiXCR, one entry per CDR3 protein. Of about half a million distinct CDR3 sequences in the sample, 15% to 20% were seen once. This TCR was sampled from an adult woman who had mild COVID-19 (a few samples of this study predate the infection). Cell type and time point are not known. This rearrangement joins TRBV20-1 to TRBJ1-1, with a possible D match to TRBD1 (6 bases). The specimen sequenced was PBMCs or a T cell subset sorted from them (not recorded which). Written as DNA, the CDR3 is TGCAGTGCTAACGCACAGGGCTCCTCCACTGAAGCTTTCTTT. It translates to CSANAQGSSTEAFF.